The clone carrying this TCR beta chain has just one count. Its antigen is not known. At one end the junction does not follow the germline gene, possibly because of a read error. The sample is drawn from a study of chemoradiotherapy in HPV16-positive cancers. The CDR3 sequence is 13 residues long. CDR1 and CDR2 (germline): MGHDK, SYGVNS. Study-wide points: During treatment, candidate HPV-specific clones and E7-related motifs expanded in tumor. HPV-specific T cells were functionally defined from only a couple of HPV16-positive patients. Better recurrence-free survival went with HPV-responsive T-cell expansion in HPV16-positive patients.

Method: immunoSEQ multiplex PCR; TCRdb's copy keeps in-frame clones and lacks some. The repertoire has around 13,000 clones, around 77% of them found once; the top ten carry around 1.3%. The TCR sequence derives from a human donor with HPV-associated anogenital cancer. The chain has TRBV25-1 and TRBJ2-3, with TRBD1 matching 8 bases. Sampling was conducted from a patient who underwent chemoradiotherapy. DNA of the CDR3: TGTGCCAGCAGTGAAGCTGGACAGGGCGGCCTGGATTTT. Translated: CASSEAGQGGLDF.